The sequence of this T cell receptor beta chain was determined in a study of blood T cell repertoires in COVID-19. Study-wide background: Samples of COVID-19 (acute and convalescent) were obtained from the United States, Italy and Spain.

V dropped 5 bases and J dropped 4; count of bases not matched to a gene: 10. Germline V gene data show CDR1 as MNHEY and CDR2 as SVGEGT. There are 15 residues in the CDR3. Clinical histories supplied by participants themselves formed the basis of cohort assignment. Recovered status in Cohort 3 required two negative PCRs, clearance, or symptom resolution. Per the authors' pipeline: Estimation of nucleated cell counts was performed using reference gene primer amplification. TCRdb keeps only in-frame clones here, not all; method: immunoSEQ multiplex PCR. Clone size and the V and J calls come from that table; the DNA yielded D and trimming. Here the sample spans 300,000 or so clones, more than 75% being singletons.

The chain joins TRBV6-2 or TRBV6-3 to TRBJ2-7; 8 bases are shared with TRBD1. Sequencing was carried out using PBMCs or T cells enriched from blood (not recorded which). The sequence derives from a man aged 60-69 years who had recovered from COVID-19. CDR3 in amino acids: CASSKAGTGQYEQYF. The CDR3 nucleotides are TGTGCCAGCAGTAAAGCCGGGACAGGCCAATACGAGCAGTACTTC.